Detailed here is one T cell receptor beta chain. This clonotype has more than one count but fewer than ten. It has no known antigen specificity. No per-base quality is available; no much larger clone lies one base away. The sample comes from a study of T cells after yellow fever vaccination (dated by TCRdb to between 2018 and 2021). About the full investigation: The SMART-Seq v4 Ultra Low Input RNA kit was used to prepare libraries from fractions with low cell numbers. To track T-cell clones before and after primary and booster YFV17D yellow fever vaccination, bulk TCR alpha and beta repertoires were sequenced longitudinally. Two healthy male donors, one aged 18 to 30 and one aged 30 to 39 years, were included in the cohort. Blood was collected at multiple timepoints before and after primary and secondary immunization, and bulk PBMC replicates and cell subsets were isolated. Overall results and qualifications from the work: A small share of clonotypes was detected in both CD4 and CD8 compartments, with the overlap likely arising from convergent recombination. Computational filtering was needed because FACS-sorted repertoires could contain abundant contaminating clonotypes from the bulk population. The secondary T-cell response was weaker than the primary response but faster, peaking on day 5 instead of day 15. Only two donors were included in the study, so the extent to which the findings can be generalized is limited. After the booster, most of the clones that had expanded following primary vaccination were detected again (approximately 95% of CD4 and around 88% of CD8), which suggests that memory was broadly maintained.

TCR cDNA was synthesized by 5'RACE template switching, which introduced a universal primer site and unique molecular identifiers. Priming of cDNA synthesis was performed from both the TCR alpha and TCR beta constant segments. Two PCR steps were used to amplify libraries, with sample barcodes and sequencing adapters being added in the second step. Sequencing of libraries was done on Illumina HiSeq 2500 (2x100 bp) or NovaSeq (2x150 bp). On the study's bioinformatics: Reads were demultiplexed and collapsed into UMI consensus sequences with MIGEC, and V(D)J alignment was performed with MiXCR. Using edgeR on replicate PBMC samples, clonotypes were called vaccine-responding if FDR was below 0.01 and the log2 fold change was above 5 up to day 15. Each bulk clonotype was labeled CD4 or CD8 based on which sequenced repertoire, CD4 or CD8, contained the clonotype at higher abundance. Starting from the raw public reads, TCRdb applied fastp trimming at Q25, assembled clones with MiXCR and retained in-frame beta chains. A single entry per CDR3 protein holds the most common genes and DNA from its merged rows. The V and J calls were not made by the authors but by TCRdb's processing. This sample holds 620,000 or so distinct CDR3 sequences; less than 20% were observed only once. The ten most abundant clones make up about 18% of the sample.

From the cysteine through the phenylalanine, the CDR3 covers 10 amino acids. The DNA shown is the 30-base CDR3, in frame from base 1. The germline V gene (reference sequence) yields DFQATT for CDR1 and SNEGSKA for CDR2. V is shortened by 6 bases, J by 8 bases, and the region joining them spans 9 bases. This specimen's treatment or condition label, per the study, means: live attenuated yellow fever vaccine strain. Two biological replicates of bulk PBMCs were collected at each blood-draw timepoint. A standard Ficoll-Paque protocol was used to isolate PBMCs from peripheral blood. RNA was extracted with TriZol from bulk PBMCs, CD4 and CD8 fractions, and dextramer-positive and dextramer-negative fractions.

The chain is assembled from TRBV20-1 and TRBJ2-3; the D segment cannot be called with confidence. The sequence derives from a man between 18 and 35 years old who received the YFV17D yellow fever vaccine. The sequences come from PBMCs, collected more than 4 days after the first yellow fever vaccination. The DNA reads TGCAGTGCAGAGCCCCGTACGCAGTATTTT. It encodes CSAEPRTQYF.